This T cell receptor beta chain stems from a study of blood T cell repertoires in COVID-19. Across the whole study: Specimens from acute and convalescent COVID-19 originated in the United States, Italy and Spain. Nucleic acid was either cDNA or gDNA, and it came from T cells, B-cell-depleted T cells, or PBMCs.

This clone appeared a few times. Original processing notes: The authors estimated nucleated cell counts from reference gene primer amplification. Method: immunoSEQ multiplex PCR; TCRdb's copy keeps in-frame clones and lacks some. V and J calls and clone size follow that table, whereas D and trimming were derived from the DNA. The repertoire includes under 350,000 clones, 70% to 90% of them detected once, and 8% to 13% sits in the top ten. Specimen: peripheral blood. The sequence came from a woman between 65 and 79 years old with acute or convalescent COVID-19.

The CDR3 nucleotides are TGCGCCAGCAGCCAAGAGGGGGTACGCAGGGGGCAGCCCCAGCATTTT. The encoded protein is CASSQEGVRRGQPQHF. The chain combines TRBV4-1 with TRBJ1-5; 7 bases align to TRBD1. The CDR3 is 16 amino acids. J was trimmed by 7 bases and V by 0 bases; bases with no gene match: 9. Germline assignment: CDR1 MGHRA and CDR2 YSYEKL.